Reported below is one TCR beta chain. Its target is not known. This CDR3 contains 14 residues. Looked up from germline, CDR1 is SQVTM and CDR2 is ANQGSEA. Trimming cost V 1 base and J 1 base, with 10 bases left between them. This record comes from a study of stem cell transplantation in POMP-related autoinflammatory disease. Across the study: Impaired MHC class I-dependent CD8+ differentiation was hypothesized from defective thymoproteasomes. Regarding the study as a whole: In PRAID patients, the number of distinct TRB V-J gene pairings was restricted.

The data were produced by immunoSEQ multiplex PCR, yet TCRdb's version contains in-frame clones alone and is incomplete. The table records about 26,000 clones, 80% to 85% of them present only once. This sample comprised CD4+ T cells from PBMCs, obtained before stem cell transplantation. The rearrangement links TRBV29-1 to TRBJ1-2; the D gene is possibly TRBD1 (5 bases). This TCR came from a human donor with POMP-related autoinflammation and immune dysregulation (PRAID). This chain's CDR3 is CSVEAAGRNYGYTF. In nucleotides, the CDR3 is TGCAGCGTTGAAGCGGCAGGGCGTAACTATGGCTACACCTTC.